This is a list of T cell receptor beta chains from one sample in a study of T cells in Graves' hyperthyroidism and ophthalmopathy. TCRdb re-analysed the multiplex PCR reads in MiXCR, keeping a single row per CDR3 protein. The sample records around 500,000 distinct CDR3 sequences, 13% to 15% being singletons. The specimen was blood. These receptors came from a woman younger than 30 with Graves' hyperthyroidism. CDR3s include the opening cysteine and the closing phenylalanine or tryptophan. Fields, in order: clone size, V gene, J gene, D gene, CDR3 protein, CDR3 DNA. D genes are given only for firm matches. The size of a clone is reported for some rows only, either as once, few or many, or as a class for expanded clones.

>many|TRBV3-1|TRBJ1-2|-
CASSSPGGQRLYGYTF
TGTGCCAGCAGCTCACCTGGTGGACAGAGACTCTATGGCTACACCTTC
>many|TRBV18|TRBJ2-3|-
CASSPPGTDTQYF
TGTGCCAGCTCACCACCCGGCACAGATACGCAGTATTTT
>many|TRBV12-3/TRBV12-4|TRBJ1-6|-
CASSLGFGEHSPPHF
TGTGCCAGCAGTTTAGGGTTCGGGGAACATTCACCCCCCCACTTT
>-|TRBV28|TRBJ2-1|TRBD2
CASSSVLTSGRGINEQFF
TGTGCCAGCAGTTCCGTCCTGACTAGCGGGAGGGGGATCAATGAGCAGTTCTTC
>many|TRBV11-2|TRBJ2-2|TRBD2
CASSILAGSGTGELFF
TGTGCCAGCAGCATCCTAGCGGGAAGCGGCACCGGGGAGCTGTTTTTT
>many|TRBV5-6|TRBJ1-1|TRBD1
CASSLVGQLTEAFF
TGTGCCAGCAGCTTGGTGGGACAGTTAACTGAAGCTTTCTTT
>few|TRBV19|TRBJ2-7|TRBD2
CASRGLAGDLNEQYF
TGTGCCAGTAGGGGGCTAGCGGGAGATTTGAACGAGCAGTACTTC
>-|TRBV11-1|TRBJ2-1|TRBD2
CASSPRDYHNNEQFF
TGTGCCAGCAGTCCCCGGGACTACCATAACAATGAGCAGTTCTTC
>many|TRBV19|TRBJ1-1|-
CASSIRQGMNTEAFF
TGTGCCAGTAGTATACGTCAGGGGATGAACACTGAAGCTTTCTTT
>many|TRBV5-1|TRBJ2-4|-
CASSLPQAQNIQYF
TGCGCCAGCAGCCTCCCACAGGCGCAAAACATTCAGTACTTC
>-|TRBV20-1|TRBJ2-5|TRBD1
CSARDRPGSQETQYF
TGCAGTGCTAGGGACAGGCCGGGGTCCCAAGAGACCCAGTACTTC
>many|TRBV3-1|TRBJ1-2|-
CASSQERQEGVISGYTF
TGTGCCAGCAGCCAAGAACGGCAGGAGGGAGTGATTAGTGGCTACACCTTC
>few|TRBV7-3|TRBJ2-3|TRBD2
CASSLIPAGGPTDTQYF
TGTGCCAGCAGCTTAATACCAGCGGGAGGTCCCACAGATACGCAGTATTTT
>few|TRBV4-2|TRBJ2-1|TRBD2
CASSQVGGRPGNEQFF
TGTGCCAGCAGCCAAGTGGGCGGGAGGCCGGGGAATGAGCAGTTCTTC
>many|TRBV10-3|TRBJ1-2|TRBD1
CAIRQGEFGYGYTF
TGTGCCATCAGACAGGGGGAATTCGGCTATGGCTACACCTTC
>-|TRBV20-1|TRBJ2-1|TRBD2
CSARGGGEPLINEQFF
TGCAGTGCTAGGGGGGGGGGAGAGCCCCTAATCAATGAGCAGTTCTTC
>many|TRBV30|TRBJ2-5|TRBD2
CAWEAGVTQYF
TGTGCCTGGGAAGCGGGAGTTACCCAGTACTTC
>many|TRBV29-1|TRBJ1-5|-
CSVEGSGDQPQHF
TGCAGCGTTGAAGGCTCAGGGGATCAGCCCCAGCATTTT
>-|TRBV7-9|TRBJ2-2|TRBD2
CASSLSAGGLTGELFF
TGTGCCAGCAGCTTATCTGCGGGAGGGCTTACCGGGGAGCTGTTTTTT
>many|TRBV13|TRBJ1-6|TRBD1
CASRARTGGEHSPLHF
TGTGCCAGCAGAGCTAGGACAGGGGGCGAGCATTCACCCCTCCACTTT
>once|TRBV5-1|TRBJ1-1|TRBD1
CASSLAAGGLTEAFF
TGCGCCAGCAGCTTGGCTGCAGGGGGCCTCACTGAAGCTTTCTTT
>many|TRBV24-1|TRBJ2-2|-
CATSDLVQGGVGAGELFF
TGTGCCACCAGTGATTTGGTGCAGGGTGGGGTCGGCGCCGGGGAGCTGTTTTTT